This T cell receptor beta chain was captured by sequencing in a study of vaccination effects on CD4 cells after COVID-19. Points from the study as a whole: Researchers reported few convalescent patients and no early post-infection timepoints in the study.

With regard to this clone: Antigen: not known.

Profiling relied on immunoSEQ multiplex PCR, and the TCRdb table lists in-frame clones only, not all of them. Found here are 70,000 to 95,000 clones, roughly 80% of them singletons; the top ten hold 1.1%. Viral peptide pool expansion of antigen-specific CD4+ T cells preceded sequencing in the ViraFEST assay. Upon completion of roughly ten days in culture, CD4+ T cells were isolated. Participants each got two BNT162b2 or mRNA-1273 vaccine doses. Germline V gene sequence: CDR1 SGHRS, CDR2 YFSETQ. The V gene lost 1 base and the J gene lost 1 base, with 8 bases spanning the gap. This CDR3 has 14 residues.

The sequencing here drew on CD4+ T cells from PBMCs cultured with HCoV-OC43 spike peptides, taken after COVID-19 vaccination. Subset described: HCoV-OC43 spike overlapping peptide pool stimulation. The chain employs TRBV5-1 and TRBJ1-2; D uncertain. This clonotype originated in a human donor who received a COVID-19 vaccine. CDR3 loop: CASSLQTHNYGYTF. The CDR3, as DNA: TGCGCCAGCAGCTTGCAAACACATAACTATGGCTACACCTTC.